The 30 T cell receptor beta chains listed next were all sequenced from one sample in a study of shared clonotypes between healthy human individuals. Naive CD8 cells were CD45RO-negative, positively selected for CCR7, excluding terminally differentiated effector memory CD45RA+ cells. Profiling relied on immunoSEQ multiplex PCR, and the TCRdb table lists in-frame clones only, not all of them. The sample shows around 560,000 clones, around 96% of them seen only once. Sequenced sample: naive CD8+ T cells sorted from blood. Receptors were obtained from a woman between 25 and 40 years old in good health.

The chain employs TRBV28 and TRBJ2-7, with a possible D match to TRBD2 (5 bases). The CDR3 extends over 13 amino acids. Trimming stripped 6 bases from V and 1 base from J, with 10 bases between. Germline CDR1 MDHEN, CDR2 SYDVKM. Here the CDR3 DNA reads TGTGCCAGCAGGAGCGGTCGATCCTACGAGCAGTACTTC. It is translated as CASRSGRSYEQYF.

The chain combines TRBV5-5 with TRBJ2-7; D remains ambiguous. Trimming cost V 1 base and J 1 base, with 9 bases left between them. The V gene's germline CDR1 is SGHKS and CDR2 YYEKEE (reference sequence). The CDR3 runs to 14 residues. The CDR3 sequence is CASSLTPGSYEQYF. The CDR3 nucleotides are TGTGCCAGCAGCTTGACGCCCGGATCCTACGAGCAGTACTTC.

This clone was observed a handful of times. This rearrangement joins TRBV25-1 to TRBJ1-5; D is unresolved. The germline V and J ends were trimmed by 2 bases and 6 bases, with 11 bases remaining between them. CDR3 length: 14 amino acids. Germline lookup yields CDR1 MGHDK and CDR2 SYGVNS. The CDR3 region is CASSELSAGQPQHF. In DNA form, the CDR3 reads TGTGCCAGCAGTGAACTCTCTGCTGGTCAGCCCCAGCATTTT.

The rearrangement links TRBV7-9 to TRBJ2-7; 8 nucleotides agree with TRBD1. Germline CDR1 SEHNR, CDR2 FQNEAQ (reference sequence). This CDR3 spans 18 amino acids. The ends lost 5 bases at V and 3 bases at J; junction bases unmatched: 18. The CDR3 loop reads CASSPPDRGHKGLYEQYF. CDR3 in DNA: TGTGCCAGCAGCCCCCCCGACAGGGGACATAAAGGGCTCTACGAGCAGTACTTC.

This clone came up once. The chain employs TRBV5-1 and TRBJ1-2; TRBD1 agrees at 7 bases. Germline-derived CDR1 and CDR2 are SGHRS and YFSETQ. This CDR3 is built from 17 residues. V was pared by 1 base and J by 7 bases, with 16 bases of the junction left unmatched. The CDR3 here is CASSLRVPTGRASGYTF. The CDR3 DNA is TGCGCCAGCAGCTTGCGGGTACCGACAGGGAGGGCTAGTGGCTACACCTTC.

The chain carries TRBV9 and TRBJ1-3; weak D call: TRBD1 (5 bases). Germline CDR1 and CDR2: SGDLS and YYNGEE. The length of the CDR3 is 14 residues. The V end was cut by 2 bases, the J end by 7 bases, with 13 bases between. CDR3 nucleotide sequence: TGTGCCAGCAGCGTTTGGGACTTGGGGAACACCATATATTTT. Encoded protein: CASSVWDLGNTIYF.

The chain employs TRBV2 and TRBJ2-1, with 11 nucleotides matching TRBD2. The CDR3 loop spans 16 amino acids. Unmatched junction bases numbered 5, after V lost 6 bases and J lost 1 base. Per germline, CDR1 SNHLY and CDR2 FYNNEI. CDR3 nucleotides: TGTGCCAGCAGCGCGACTAGCGGGACATCCTACAATGAGCAGTTCTTC. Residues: CASSATSGTSYNEQFF.

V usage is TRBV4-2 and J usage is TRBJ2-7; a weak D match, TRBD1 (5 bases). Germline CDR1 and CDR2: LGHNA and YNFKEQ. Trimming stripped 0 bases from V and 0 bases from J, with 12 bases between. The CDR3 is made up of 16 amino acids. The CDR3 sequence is CASSQEGAGASYEQYF. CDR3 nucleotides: TGTGCCAGCAGCCAAGAAGGGGCAGGAGCCTCCTACGAGCAGTACTTC.

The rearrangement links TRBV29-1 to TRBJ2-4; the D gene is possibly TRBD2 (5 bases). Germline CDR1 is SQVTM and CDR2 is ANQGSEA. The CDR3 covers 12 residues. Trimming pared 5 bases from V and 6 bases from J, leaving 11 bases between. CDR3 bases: TGCAGCGTTCCCCTTGCGGGAAACATTCAGTACTTC. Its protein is CSVPLAGNIQYF.

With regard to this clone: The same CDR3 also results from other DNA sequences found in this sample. The CDR3 region is CASSRDRGYEQYF. CDR3 coding DNA: TGCGCCAGCAGTCGGGACAGGGGCTACGAGCAGTACTTC. The chain recombines TRBV4-1 with TRBJ2-7; 10 nucleotides agree with TRBD1. The CDR3 sequence is 13 residues long. After removal of 6 bases from V and 3 bases from J, the junction contained 2 bases not matched to a gene. CDR1 MGHRA and CDR2 YSYEKL come from the germline V gene.

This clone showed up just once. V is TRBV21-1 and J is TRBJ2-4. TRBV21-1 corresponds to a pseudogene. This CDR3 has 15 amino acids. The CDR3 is CASRGRTSAKNIQYF. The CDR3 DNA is TGTGCCAGCCGGGGGCGGACCTCGGCCAAAAACATTCAGTACTTC.

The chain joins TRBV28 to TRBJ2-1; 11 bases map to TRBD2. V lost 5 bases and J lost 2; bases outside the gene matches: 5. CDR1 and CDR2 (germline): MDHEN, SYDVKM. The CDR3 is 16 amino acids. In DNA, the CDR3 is TGTGCCAGCAGTCTATTAGCGGGGGGGACCTACAATGAGCAGTTCTTC. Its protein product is CASSLLAGGTYNEQFF.

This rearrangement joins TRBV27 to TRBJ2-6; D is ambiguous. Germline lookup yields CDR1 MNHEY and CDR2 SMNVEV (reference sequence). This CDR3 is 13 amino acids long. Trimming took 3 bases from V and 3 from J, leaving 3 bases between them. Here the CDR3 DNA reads TGTGCCAGCAGTTTCTATGGGGCCAACGTCCTGACTTTC. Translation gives CASSFYGANVLTF.

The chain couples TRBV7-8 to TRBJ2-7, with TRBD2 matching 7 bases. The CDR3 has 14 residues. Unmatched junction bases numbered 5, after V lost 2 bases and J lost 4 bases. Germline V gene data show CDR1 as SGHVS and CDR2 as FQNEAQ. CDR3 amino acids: CASSLPGLGYEQYF. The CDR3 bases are TGTGCCAGCAGCTTACCCGGACTAGGATACGAGCAGTACTTC.

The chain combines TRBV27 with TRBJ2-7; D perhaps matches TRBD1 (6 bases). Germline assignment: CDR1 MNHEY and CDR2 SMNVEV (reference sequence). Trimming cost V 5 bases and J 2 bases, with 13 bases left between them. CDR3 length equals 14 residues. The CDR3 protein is CASSTRGGTYEQYF. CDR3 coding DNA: TGTGCCAGCAGTACCCGAGGGGGTACCTACGAGCAGTACTTC.

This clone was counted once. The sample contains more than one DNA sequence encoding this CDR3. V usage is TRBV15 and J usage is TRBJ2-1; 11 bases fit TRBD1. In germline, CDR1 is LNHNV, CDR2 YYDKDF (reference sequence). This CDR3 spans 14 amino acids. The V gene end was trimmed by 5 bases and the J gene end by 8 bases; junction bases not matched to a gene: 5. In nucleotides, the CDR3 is TGTGCCACCAGCGCCGGGACAGGGGGTTATGAGCAGTTCTTC. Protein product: CATSAGTGGYEQFF.

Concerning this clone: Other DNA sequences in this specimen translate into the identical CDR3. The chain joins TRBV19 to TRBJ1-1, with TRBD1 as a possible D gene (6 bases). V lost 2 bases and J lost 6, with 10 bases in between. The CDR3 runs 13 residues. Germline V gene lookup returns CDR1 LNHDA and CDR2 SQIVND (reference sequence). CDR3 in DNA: TGTGCCAGTAGTATATGGGGGGCTGCTGAAGCTTTCTTT. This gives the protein CASSIWGAAEAFF.

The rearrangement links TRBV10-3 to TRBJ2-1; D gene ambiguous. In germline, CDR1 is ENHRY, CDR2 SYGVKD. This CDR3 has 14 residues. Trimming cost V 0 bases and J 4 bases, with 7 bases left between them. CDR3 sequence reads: CAISESILYNEQFF. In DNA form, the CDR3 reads TGTGCCATCAGTGAGTCGATCCTTTACAATGAGCAGTTCTTC.

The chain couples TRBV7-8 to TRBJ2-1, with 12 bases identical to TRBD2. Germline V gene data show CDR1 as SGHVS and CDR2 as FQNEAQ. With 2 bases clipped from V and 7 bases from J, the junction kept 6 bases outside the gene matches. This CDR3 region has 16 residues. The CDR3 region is CASSLSSSGGDNEQFF. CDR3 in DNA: TGTGCCAGCAGCTTATCTTCTAGCGGGGGGGATAATGAGCAGTTCTTC.

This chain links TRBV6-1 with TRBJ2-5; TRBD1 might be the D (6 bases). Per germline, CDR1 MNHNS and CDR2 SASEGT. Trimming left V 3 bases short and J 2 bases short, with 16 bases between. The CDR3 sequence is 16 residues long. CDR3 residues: CASSETEGQLQETQYF. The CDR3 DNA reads TGTGCCAGCAGTGAGACCGAAGGACAGTTACAAGAGACCCAGTACTTC.

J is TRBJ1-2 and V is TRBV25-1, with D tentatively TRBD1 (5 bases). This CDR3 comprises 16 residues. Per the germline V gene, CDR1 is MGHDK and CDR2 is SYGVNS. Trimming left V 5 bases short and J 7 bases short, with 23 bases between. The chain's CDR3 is CASSQKGSGALGGYTF. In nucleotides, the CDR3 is TGTGCCAGCAGTCAAAAGGGGAGTGGGGCTCTCGGTGGCTACACCTTC.

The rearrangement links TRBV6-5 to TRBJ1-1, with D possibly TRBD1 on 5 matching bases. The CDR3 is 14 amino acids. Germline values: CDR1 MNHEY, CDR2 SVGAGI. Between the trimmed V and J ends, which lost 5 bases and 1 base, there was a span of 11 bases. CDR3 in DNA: TGTGCCAGCAGTCCCCTGACAGAGAACACTGAAGCTTTCTTT. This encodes CASSPLTENTEAFF.

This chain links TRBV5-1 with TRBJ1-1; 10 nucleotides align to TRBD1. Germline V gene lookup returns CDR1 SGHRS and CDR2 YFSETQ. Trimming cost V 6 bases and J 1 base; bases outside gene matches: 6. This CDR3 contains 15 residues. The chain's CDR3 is CASKDRTGGNTEAFF. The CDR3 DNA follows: TGCGCCAGCAAAGATCGGACAGGGGGGAACACTGAAGCTTTCTTT. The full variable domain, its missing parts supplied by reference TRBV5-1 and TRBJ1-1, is KAGVTQTPRYLIKTRGQQVTLSCSPISGHRSVSWYQQTPGQGLQFLFEYFSETQRNKGNFPGRFSGRQFSNSRSEMNVSTLELGDSALYLCASKDRTGGNTEAFFGQGTRLTVV.

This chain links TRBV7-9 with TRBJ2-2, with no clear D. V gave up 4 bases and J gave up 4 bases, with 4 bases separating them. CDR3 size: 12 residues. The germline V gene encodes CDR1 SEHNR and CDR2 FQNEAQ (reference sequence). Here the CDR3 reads CASSSGTGELFF. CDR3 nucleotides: TGTGCCAGCAGCTCCGGCACCGGGGAGCTGTTTTTT.

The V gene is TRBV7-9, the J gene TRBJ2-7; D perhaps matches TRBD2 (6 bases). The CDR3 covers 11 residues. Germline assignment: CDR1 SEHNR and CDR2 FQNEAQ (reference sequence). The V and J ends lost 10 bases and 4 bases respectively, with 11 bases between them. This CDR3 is CAILRGYEQYF. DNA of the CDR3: TGTGCCATCCTTCGGGGGTACGAGCAGTACTTC. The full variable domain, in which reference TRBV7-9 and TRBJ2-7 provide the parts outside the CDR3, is DTGVSQNPRHKITKRGQNVTFRCDPISEHNRLYWYRQTLGQGPEFLTYFQNEAQLEKSRLLSDRFSAERPKGSFSTLEIQRTEQGDSAMYLCAILRGYEQYFGPGTRLTVT.

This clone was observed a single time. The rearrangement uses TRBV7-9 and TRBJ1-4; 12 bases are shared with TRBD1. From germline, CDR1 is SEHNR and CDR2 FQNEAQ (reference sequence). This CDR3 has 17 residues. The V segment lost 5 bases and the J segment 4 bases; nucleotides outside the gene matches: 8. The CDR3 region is CASSPGQGARINEKLFF. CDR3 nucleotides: TGTGCCAGCAGCCCGGGACAGGGGGCGCGGATTAATGAAAAACTGTTTTTT. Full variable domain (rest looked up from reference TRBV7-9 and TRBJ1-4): DTGVSQNPRHKITKRGQNVTFRCDPISEHNRLYWYRQTLGQGPEFLTYFQNEAQLEKSRLLSDRFSAERPKGSFSTLEIQRTEQGDSAMYLCASSPGQGARINEKLFFGSGTQLSVL.

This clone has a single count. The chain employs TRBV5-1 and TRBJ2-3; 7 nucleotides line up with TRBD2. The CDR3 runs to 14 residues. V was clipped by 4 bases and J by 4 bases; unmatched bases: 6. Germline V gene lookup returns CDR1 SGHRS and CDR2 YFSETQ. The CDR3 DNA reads TGCGCCAGCAGCAGGAGACTAGCACCAGATACGCAGTATTTT. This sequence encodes CASSRRLAPDTQYF.

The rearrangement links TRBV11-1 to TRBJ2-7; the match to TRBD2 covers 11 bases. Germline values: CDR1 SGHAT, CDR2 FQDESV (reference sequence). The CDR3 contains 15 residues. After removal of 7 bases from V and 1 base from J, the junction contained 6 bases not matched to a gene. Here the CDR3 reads CASIATSGSSYEQYF. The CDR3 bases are TGTGCCAGCATCGCAACTAGCGGGAGTTCCTACGAGCAGTACTTC.

This CDR3 reads CASSFPSAGGYEQYF. In nucleotides, the CDR3 is TGCGCCAGCAGCTTTCCATCGGCCGGTGGTTACGAGCAGTACTTC. The chain is built from TRBV5-1 and TRBJ2-7; D unclear. V lost 2 bases to trimming and J lost 4 bases, with 16 bases between them. The CDR3 totals 15 residues. The germline V gene has CDR1 SGHRS and CDR2 YFSETQ.

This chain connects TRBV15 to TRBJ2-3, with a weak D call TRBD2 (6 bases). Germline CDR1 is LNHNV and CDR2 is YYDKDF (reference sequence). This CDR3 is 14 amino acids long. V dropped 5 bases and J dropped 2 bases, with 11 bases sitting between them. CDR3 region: CATSLRTITDTQYF. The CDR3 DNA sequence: TGTGCCACCAGCCTGCGGACTATCACAGATACGCAGTATTTT.